The 21 T cell receptor beta chains listed next were all sequenced from one sample in a study of lung T cells in sarcoidosis with Löfgren's syndrome. TCRdb processed the reads anew with MiXCR; each CDR3 protein has one entry. The table shows 15,000 to 25,000 distinct CDR3 sequences, with about a fifth occurring only once. Sequenced input: CD4+ T cells from PBMCs. The receptors derive from a human donor with sarcoidosis (Löfgren's syndrome or another form), or a control subject (not recorded which).

By its share, this clonotype is medium-sized. The rearrangement links TRBV6-1 to TRBJ2-3, with TRBD2 identical over 10 bases. V lost 7 bases and J lost 1; bases outside the gene matches: 2. Germline-derived CDR1 and CDR2 are MNHNS and SASEGT. The CDR3 is made up of 14 amino acids. The CDR3 region has the DNA TGTGCCAGCAACCTAGCGGGAGGCACAGATACGCAGTATTTT. Its protein is CASNLAGGTDTQYF.

V is TRBV30 and J is TRBJ2-7, with TRBD1 matching 7 bases. CDR1 and CDR2 (germline): GTSNPN, SVGIG (reference sequence). With 0 bases clipped from V and 4 bases from J, the junction kept 9 bases outside the gene matches. The CDR3 has 15 amino acids. In DNA, the CDR3 is TGTGCCTGGAGTGTAAGTCGGGGACAGAGATACGAGCAGTACTTC. Translated: CAWSVSRGQRYEQYF.

In this sample, this clonotype turned up many times. The rearrangement joins TRBV12-3 or TRBV12-4 to TRBJ2-4; no clear D. Trimming removed 2 bases from V and 1 base from J, with 9 bases in between. The CDR3 extends over 15 amino acids. The CDR3 DNA sequence: TGTGCCAGCAGTTTACCCGCTCTGGCCAAAAACATTCAGTACTTC. Translating gives CASSLPALAKNIQYF.

This clonotype was picked up many times. The chain couples TRBV7-2 to TRBJ1-3; D is uncertain. The germline CDR1 and CDR2 sequences are SGHTA and FQGNSA. The CDR3 sequence is 14 residues long. Trimming left V 8 bases short and J 0 bases short, with 11 bases between. The CDR3 sequence is CASGRPFSGNTIYF. The CDR3 nucleotides read TGTGCCAGCGGCAGGCCCTTCTCTGGAAACACCATATATTTT. Together with reference TRBV7-2 and TRBJ1-3, the CDR3 gives the full variable domain: GAGVSQSPSNKVTEKGKDVELRCDPISGHTALYWYRQSLGQGLEFLIYFQGNSAPDKSGLPSDRFSAERTGGSVSTLTIQRTQQEDSAVYLCASGRPFSGNTIYFGEGSWLTVV.

This clonotype is termed medium-sized (0.01 to 0.1%). This sequence joins TRBV28 and TRBJ2-7; D is uncertain. Germline CDR1 reads MDHEN; CDR2 reads SYDVKM. The CDR3 loop spans 12 amino acids. V dropped 3 bases and J dropped 2 bases, with 5 bases sitting between them. CDR3 protein: CASSFLTYEQYF. DNA of the CDR3: TGTGCCAGCAGTTTTCTCACCTACGAGCAGTACTTC.

This clonotype was found many times. The rearrangement links TRBV19 to TRBJ1-2; possible D gene TRBD1, 5 bases. V dropped 6 bases and J dropped 3 bases, with 14 bases sitting between them. The CDR3 sequence is 14 residues long. The V gene's germline CDR1 is LNHDA and CDR2 SQIVND (reference sequence). CDR3 in DNA: TGTGCCAGTAGCCTCGCCCAGGGCGACTATGGCTACACCTTC. Translated, it gives CASSLAQGDYGYTF.

Points on this clonotype: An end of the junction does not agree with germline; a read error may underlie this. This rearrangement joins TRBV5-1 to TRBJ1-1; 7 bases map to TRBD1. The CDR3 has 13 residues. CDR1 is SGHRS, CDR2 YFSETQ, per germline. In nucleotides, the CDR3 is TGCGCCAGAAGCTGGGGACAGAACACTGAATCTTTCTTT. Translation gives CARSWGQNTESFF.

To note about this clonotype: One end of the junction fails to match germline, which may point to a read error. The J gene is TRBJ2-1, the V gene TRBV19; no reliable D call. The germline gives CDR1 LNHDA, CDR2 SQIVND (reference sequence). The length of the CDR3 is 12 residues. DNA of the CDR3: TGCGCCAGTAGTAATCCCCTAGGTGAGCAGTTCTTC. Amino acid sequence: CASSNPLGEQFF.

This clonotype has ten or more counts. This chain uses TRBV5-1 with TRBJ2-3, with no clear D. V dropped 4 bases and J dropped 5 bases, with 14 bases sitting between them. Germline CDR1 is SGHRS and CDR2 is YFSETQ. The CDR3 sequence is 14 residues long. The CDR3 bases are TGCGCCAGCAGCAATGTAGGCCAGGTAGATACGCAGTATTTT. Protein: CASSNVGQVDTQYF.

In this sample, this clonotype turned up many times. The chain carries TRBV3-1 and TRBJ2-2; D may be TRBD2 (7 bases). The CDR3 contains 15 residues. Trimming removed 1 base at V and 5 bases at J, with 11 bases between. Germline V gives CDR1 LGHDT, CDR2 YNNKEL (reference sequence). The CDR3 coding sequence is TGTGCCAGCAGCCAAGTCCGGGGGGCGACCGGGGAGCTGTTTTTT. It translates to CASSQVRGATGELFF. Drawing the rest from reference TRBV3-1 and TRBJ2-2, the complete variable domain is DTAVSQTPKYLVTQMGNDKSIKCEQNLGHDTMYWYKQDSKKFLKIMFSYNNKELIINETVPNRFSPKSPDKAHLNLHINSLELGDSAVYFCASSQVRGATGELFFGEGSRLTVL.

The table lists this clonotype with many counts. This rearrangement joins TRBV11-2 to TRBJ2-3; maybe TRBD2 (5 bases). The CDR3 totals 15 residues. From germline, CDR1 is SGHAT and CDR2 FQNNGV. Trimming pared 1 base from V and 0 bases from J, leaving 8 bases between. For the CDR3, the DNA is TGTGCCAGCAGCTTAGTAGCGATTAGCACAGATACGCAGTATTTT. This gives the protein CASSLVAISTDTQYF.

This clonotype rates as medium-sized (0.01 to 0.1%). V usage is TRBV20-1 and J usage is TRBJ2-3; D is unresolved. The V gene's germline CDR1 is DFQATT and CDR2 SNEGSKA (reference sequence). This CDR3 has 14 amino acids. V gave up 4 bases and J gave up 0 bases, with 11 bases separating them. The CDR3, as DNA: TGCAGTGCTAAACGACTTGCTAGCACAGATACGCAGTATTTT. It codes for CSAKRLASTDTQYF.

Many counts were recorded for this clonotype. This sequence joins TRBV19 and TRBJ1-5; 7 bases match TRBD1. With V trimmed by 2 bases and J by 2 bases, 6 bases remained unmatched. The CDR3 runs to 16 residues. The germline CDR1 and CDR2 sequences are LNHDA and SQIVND (reference sequence). The CDR3 is CASSIIGTVGNQPQHF. CDR3 sequence (DNA): TGTGCCAGTAGTATAATAGGGACAGTAGGCAATCAGCCCCAGCATTTT.

This clonotype was seen ten or more times. This chain joins TRBV7-9 and TRBJ1-1; tentative D call: TRBD1 (5 bases). V lost 0 bases to trimming and J lost 4 bases, with 6 bases between them. From germline, CDR1 is SEHNR and CDR2 FQNEAQ (reference sequence). This CDR3 contains 13 residues. The CDR3 coding sequence is TGTGCCAGCAGCTTAGCGCAGGGCACTGAAGCTTTCTTT. Translating it yields CASSLAQGTEAFF.

The chain couples TRBV4-1 to TRBJ2-3, with D maybe TRBD1 (5 bases). The CDR3 has 13 residues. The ends were cut back, 10 bases at V and 5 bases at J, with 16 bases in the middle. Germline V gene lookup returns CDR1 MGHRA and CDR2 YSYEKL. This chain's CDR3 is CANGHRDRDTQYF. CDR3 in DNA: TGCGCCAACGGCCACCGCGACAGAGATACGCAGTATTTT.

By sample fraction, this clonotype is medium-sized. The CDR3 region has the DNA TGTGCCAGCAGTTTCCGGACAGGTTTTAATGAGCAGTTCTTC. This encodes CASSFRTGFNEQFF. This chain joins TRBV28 and TRBJ2-1, with 7 bases aligning to TRBD1. V trimming: 3 bases; J trimming: 7 bases; junction bases outside the gene matches: 6. The CDR3 loop spans 14 amino acids. Germline CDR1 reads MDHEN; CDR2 reads SYDVKM. Full variable domain (outside the CDR3, taken from reference TRBV28 and TRBJ2-1): DVKVTQSSRYLVKRTGEKVFLECVQDMDHENMFWYRQDPGLGLRLIYFSYDVKMKEKGDIPEGYSVSREKKERFSLILESASTNQTSMYLCASSFRTGFNEQFFGPGTRLTVL.

Ten or more counts support this clonotype. The genes are TRBV4-2 and TRBJ2-1; TRBD2 aligns across 10 bases. J lost 6 bases, V lost 4 bases, and 12 bases had no gene match. The CDR3 runs 17 residues. Per germline, CDR1 LGHNA and CDR2 YNFKEQ. CDR3 in amino acids: CASSLNPSGRGGNEQFF. CDR3 DNA: TGTGCCAGCAGCCTTAACCCTAGCGGGAGAGGTGGCAATGAGCAGTTCTTC.

This clonotype was seen repeatedly, ten times or more. The chain joins TRBV3-1 to TRBJ2-1; a weak D match, TRBD2 (7 bases). CDR1 and CDR2 (germline): LGHDT, YNNKEL (reference sequence). The CDR3 covers 14 residues. V dropped 6 bases and J dropped 5 bases, with 14 bases sitting between them. In nucleotides, the CDR3 is TGTGCCAGCAGTGGACTAGGGGGAGACAATGAGCAGTTCTTC. Translating it yields CASSGLGGDNEQFF.

This clonotype was counted many times. The gene calls are TRBV19 and TRBJ1-1; D not certain. V dropped 2 bases and J dropped 1 base, with 8 bases sitting between them. The CDR3 covers 14 residues. Germline V CDR1 and CDR2: LNHDA, SQIVND (reference sequence). CDR3: CASSITPENTEAFF. CDR3 bases: TGTGCCAGTAGTATAACACCTGAGAACACTGAAGCTTTCTTT.

This chain joins TRBV7-2 and TRBJ1-1, with TRBD1 as a possible D gene (5 bases). The CDR3 length is 15 residues. V lost 5 bases to trimming and J lost 0 bases, with 13 bases between them. Per germline, CDR1 SGHTA and CDR2 FQGNSA. The CDR3 protein is CASSLGVSLNTEAFF. In DNA form, the CDR3 reads TGTGCCAGCAGCCTAGGGGTTTCGTTGAACACTGAAGCTTTCTTT. Complete variable domain (other parts from reference TRBV7-2 and TRBJ1-1): GAGVSQSPSNKVTEKGKDVELRCDPISGHTALYWYRQSLGQGLEFLIYFQGNSAPDKSGLPSDRFSAERTGGSVSTLTIQRTQQEDSAVYLCASSLGVSLNTEAFFGQGTRLTVV.

This clonotype was found a few times. The chain carries TRBV5-6 and TRBJ2-1, with 9 bases aligning to TRBD1. The V and J ends lost 4 bases and 12 bases, in that order; junction bases with no gene match: 8. This CDR3 is 13 amino acids long. Germline CDR1 and CDR2: SGHDT and YYEEEE. CDR3 sequence reads: CASSAQGARGQFF. CDR3 DNA: TGTGCCAGCAGCGCACAGGGGGCGCGAGGGCAGTTCTTC.